The 9 T cell receptor beta chains below all came from one sample that was sequenced in a study of blood T cells in healthy people across ages. With a J-beta primer mix and a sample-barcoded 5' primer, a second PCR ran about 6 to 11 cycles. MiXCR, run by TCRdb on the 5' RACE reads, gives a single entry per CDR3 protein. This sample has some 640,000 distinct CDR3 sequences, with roughly 30% found just once. Specimen: blood. These TCRs come from an elderly woman in good health.

Ten or more counts support this clonotype. This chain connects TRBV7-3 to TRBJ1-1, with D uncertain. V lost 6 bases to trimming and J lost 2 bases, with 7 bases between them. Germline CDR1 reads SGHTA; CDR2 reads FQGTGA. This CDR3 is built from 12 residues. The CDR3 DNA reads as TGTGCCAGCAGTGGTTCTAACACTGAAGCTTTCTTT. Translation gives CASSGSNTEAFF.

The rearrangement uses TRBV20-1 and TRBJ2-5; 9 bases are a match to TRBD2. The DNA matches TRBJ2-7 better at its end, which makes the J call doubtful. Germline values: CDR1 DFQATT, CDR2 SNEGSKA (reference sequence). This CDR3 spans 14 amino acids. The CDR3 region has the DNA TGCAGTGCTCTTAGGGTAGCGGGGGCCTACGAGCAGTACTTC. It specifies CSALRVAGAYEQYF.

This clonotype was counted many times. The V call is TRBV30, the J call TRBJ2-7; TRBD1 aligns across 7 bases. V was pared by 1 base and J by 5 bases, with 2 bases of the junction left unmatched. From germline, CDR1 is GTSNPN and CDR2 SVGIG (reference sequence). The CDR3 covers 12 residues. CDR3 sequence (DNA): TGTGCCTGGAGTGGACAGGGTCACGAGCAGTACTTC. It translates to CAWSGQGHEQYF.

This clonotype was picked up many times. The chain carries TRBV29-1 and TRBJ2-4; no clear D gene. CDR1 and CDR2 from the germline V gene are SQVTM and ANQGSEA. The CDR3 has 12 residues. V was pared by 3 bases and J by 7 bases, with 10 bases between. The CDR3 reads CSVEEKRNIQYF. DNA for the CDR3: TGCAGCGTTGAGGAAAAGAGGAACATTCAGTACTTC. Drawing the rest from reference TRBV29-1 and TRBJ2-4, the complete variable domain is SAVISQKPSRDICQRGTSLTIQCQVDSQVTMMFWYRQQPGQSLTLIATANQGSEATYESGFVIDKFPISRPNLTFSTLTVSNMSPEDSSIYLCSVEEKRNIQYFGAGTRLSVL.

As to this clonotype: Given a much more abundant clone one base away, this may be a read error. The gene calls are TRBV20-1 and TRBJ2-1; no firm D call. Trimming left V 3 bases short and J 7 bases short, with 13 bases between. There are 13 residues in the CDR3. The germline CDR1 and CDR2 sequences are DFQATT and SNEGSKA (reference sequence). The CDR3 is CSARVLAGNEQFF. DNA of the CDR3: TGCAGTGCTAGGGTGTTAGCTGGTAATGAGCAGTTCTTC.

The table lists this clonotype with many counts. The gene calls are TRBV27 and TRBJ2-3; 7 positions agree with TRBD2. The trim removed 7 bases at V and 2 bases at J, leaving 6 bases unmatched. CDR1 is MNHEY, CDR2 SMNVEV, per germline (reference sequence). CDR3 size: 14 residues. The CDR3: CASMRDYLTDTQYF. CDR3 in DNA: TGTGCCAGCATGAGGGACTACCTCACAGATACGCAGTATTTT.

This clonotype was seen ten or more times. V usage is TRBV2 and J usage is TRBJ1-2, with D possibly being TRBD1 (5 bases). Germline V gene lookup returns CDR1 SNHLY and CDR2 FYNNEI. The CDR3 sequence is 12 residues long. V was shortened by 2 bases and J by 8 bases, with 9 bases between the two germline ends. The CDR3 coding sequence is TGTGCCAGCAGTGAACAGGGTCGCGGCTACACCTTC. Its protein is CASSEQGRGYTF.

This clonotype showed up many times. A much larger clonotype is one base distant, so this may be a read error. The V call is TRBV12-3 or TRBV12-4, the J call TRBJ2-7, with 13 bases fitting TRBD2. The CDR3 totals 17 residues. Unmatched junction bases numbered 10, after V lost 1 base and J lost 7 bases. The CDR3 is CASSLVGGLAGINEQYF. CDR3 coding DNA: TGTGCCAGCAGTTTAGTAGGGGGACTAGCGGGAATAAATGAGCAGTACTTC.

This clonotype was counted at least ten times. The V and J genes are TRBV6-5 and TRBJ2-7; TRBD1 might be the D (5 bases). With 5 bases removed from V and 3 bases from J, the gap between germline ends came to 17 bases. The CDR3 covers 15 residues. Germline-derived CDR1 and CDR2 are MNHEY and SVGAGI. In DNA form, the CDR3 reads TGTGCCAGCAGTCTTTCATTGACAGTAAACTACGAGCAGTACTTC. It specifies CASSLSLTVNYEQYF.